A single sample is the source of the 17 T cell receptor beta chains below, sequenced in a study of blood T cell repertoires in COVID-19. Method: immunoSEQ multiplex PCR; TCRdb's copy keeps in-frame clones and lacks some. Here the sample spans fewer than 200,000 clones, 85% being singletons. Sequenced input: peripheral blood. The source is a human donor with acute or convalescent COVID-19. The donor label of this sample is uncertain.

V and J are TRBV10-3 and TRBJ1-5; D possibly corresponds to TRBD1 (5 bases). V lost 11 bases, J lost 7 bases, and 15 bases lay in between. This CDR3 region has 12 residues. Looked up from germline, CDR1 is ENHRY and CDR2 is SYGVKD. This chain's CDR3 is CAANGQNQPQHF. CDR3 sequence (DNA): TGTGCCGCAAATGGACAAAACCAGCCCCAGCATTTT.

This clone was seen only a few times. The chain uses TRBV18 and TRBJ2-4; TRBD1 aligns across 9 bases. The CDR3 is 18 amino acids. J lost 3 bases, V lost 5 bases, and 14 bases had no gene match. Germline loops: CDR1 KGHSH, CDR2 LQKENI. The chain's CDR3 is CASSSGPGQGVGKNIQYF. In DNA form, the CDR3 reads TGTGCCAGCTCATCGGGGCCGGGACAGGGAGTTGGCAAAAACATTCAGTACTTC.

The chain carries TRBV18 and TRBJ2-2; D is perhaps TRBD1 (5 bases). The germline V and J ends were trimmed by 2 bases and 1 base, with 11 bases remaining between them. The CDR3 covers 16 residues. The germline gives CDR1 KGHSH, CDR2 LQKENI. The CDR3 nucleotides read TGTGCCAGCTCACCATTCAGGGTAGAGAACACCGGGGAGCTGTTTTTT. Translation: CASSPFRVENTGELFF.

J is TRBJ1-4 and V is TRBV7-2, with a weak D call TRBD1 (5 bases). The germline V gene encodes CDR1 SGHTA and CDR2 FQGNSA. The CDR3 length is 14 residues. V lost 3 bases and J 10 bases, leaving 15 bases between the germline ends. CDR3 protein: CASSLWGGEGKLFF. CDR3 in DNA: TGTGCCAGCAGCTTGTGGGGGGGGGAAGGAAAACTGTTTTTT. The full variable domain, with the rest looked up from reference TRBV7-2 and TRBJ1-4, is GAGVSQSPSNKVTEKGKDVELRCDPISGHTALYWYRQSLGQGLEFLIYFQGNSAPDKSGLPSDRFSAERTGGSVSTLTIQRTQQEDSAVYLCASSLWGGEGKLFFGSGTQLSVL.

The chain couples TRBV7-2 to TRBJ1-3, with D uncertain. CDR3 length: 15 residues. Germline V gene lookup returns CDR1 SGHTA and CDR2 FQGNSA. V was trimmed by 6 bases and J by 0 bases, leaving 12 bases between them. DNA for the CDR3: TGTGCCAGCAGATTCACGCCAGACTCTGGAAACACCATATATTTT. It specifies CASRFTPDSGNTIYF.

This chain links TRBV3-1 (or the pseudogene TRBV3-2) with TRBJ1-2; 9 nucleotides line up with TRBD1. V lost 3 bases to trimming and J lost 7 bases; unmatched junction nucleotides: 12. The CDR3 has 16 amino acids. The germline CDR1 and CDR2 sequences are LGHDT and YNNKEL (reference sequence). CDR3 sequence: CASSQGQGGRAGGYTF. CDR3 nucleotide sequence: TGTGCCAGCAGCCAGGGACAGGGAGGGCGTGCGGGTGGCTACACCTTC.

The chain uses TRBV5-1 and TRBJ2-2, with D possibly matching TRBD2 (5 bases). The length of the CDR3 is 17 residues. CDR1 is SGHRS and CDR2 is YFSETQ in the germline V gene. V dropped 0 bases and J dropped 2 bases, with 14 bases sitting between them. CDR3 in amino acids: CASSLVGGSENTGELFF. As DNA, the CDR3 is TGCGCCAGCAGCTTGGTAGGTGGTAGCGAAAACACCGGGGAGCTGTTTTTT.

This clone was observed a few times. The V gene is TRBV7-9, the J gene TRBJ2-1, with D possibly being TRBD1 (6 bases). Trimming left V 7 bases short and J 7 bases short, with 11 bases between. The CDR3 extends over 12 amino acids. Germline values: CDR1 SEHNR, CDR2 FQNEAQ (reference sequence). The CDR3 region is CASTDRRNEQFF. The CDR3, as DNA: TGTGCCAGCACAGACAGGAGAAATGAGCAGTTCTTC.

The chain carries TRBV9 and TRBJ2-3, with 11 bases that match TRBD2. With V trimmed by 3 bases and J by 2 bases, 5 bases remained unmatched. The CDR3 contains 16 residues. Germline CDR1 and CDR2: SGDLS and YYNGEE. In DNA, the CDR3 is TGTGCCAGCAGCGCTGGGACTAGCGGATACACAGATACGCAGTATTTT. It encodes CASSAGTSGYTDTQYF.

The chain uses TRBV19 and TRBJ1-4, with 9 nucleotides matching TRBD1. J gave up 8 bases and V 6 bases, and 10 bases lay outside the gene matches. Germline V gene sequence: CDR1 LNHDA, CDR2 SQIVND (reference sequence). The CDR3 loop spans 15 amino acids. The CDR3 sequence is CASSESGQGGEKLFF. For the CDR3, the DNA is TGTGCCAGTAGCGAATCGGGACAGGGCGGAGAAAAACTGTTTTTT.

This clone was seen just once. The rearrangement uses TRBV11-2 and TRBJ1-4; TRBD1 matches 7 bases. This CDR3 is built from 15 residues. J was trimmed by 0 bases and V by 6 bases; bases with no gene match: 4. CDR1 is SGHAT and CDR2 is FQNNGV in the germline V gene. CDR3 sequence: CASRKTGTTNEKLFF. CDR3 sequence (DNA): TGTGCCAGCAGGAAGACAGGGACAACTAATGAAAAACTGTTTTTT.

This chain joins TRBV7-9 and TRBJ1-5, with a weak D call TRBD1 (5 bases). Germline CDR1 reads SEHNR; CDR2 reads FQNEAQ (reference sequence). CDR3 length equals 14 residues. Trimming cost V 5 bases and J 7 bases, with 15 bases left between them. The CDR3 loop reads CASSRGGVGQPQHF. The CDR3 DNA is TGTGCCAGCAGCAGGGGCGGGGTTGGACAGCCCCAGCATTTT. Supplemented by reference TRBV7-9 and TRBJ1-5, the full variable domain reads DTGVSQNPRHKITKRGQNVTFRCDPISEHNRLYWYRQTLGQGPEFLTYFQNEAQLEKSRLLSDRFSAERPKGSFSTLEIQRTEQGDSAMYLCASSRGGVGQPQHFGDGTRLSIL.

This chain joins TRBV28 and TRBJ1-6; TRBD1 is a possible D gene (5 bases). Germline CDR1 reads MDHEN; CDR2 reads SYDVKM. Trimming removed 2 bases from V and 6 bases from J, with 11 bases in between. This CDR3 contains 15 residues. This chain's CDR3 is CASSLGGGGNSPLHF. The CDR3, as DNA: TGTGCCAGCAGTTTAGGCGGGGGAGGTAATTCACCCCTCCACTTT.

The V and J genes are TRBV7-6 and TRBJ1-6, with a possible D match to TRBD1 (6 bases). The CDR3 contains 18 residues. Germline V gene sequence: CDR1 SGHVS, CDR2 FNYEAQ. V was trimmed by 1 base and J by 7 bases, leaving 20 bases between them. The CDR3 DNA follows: TGTGCCAGCAGCTTAGACTCGGGACACCATCCCCTCAATTCACCCCTCCACTTT. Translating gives CASSLDSGHHPLNSPLHF.

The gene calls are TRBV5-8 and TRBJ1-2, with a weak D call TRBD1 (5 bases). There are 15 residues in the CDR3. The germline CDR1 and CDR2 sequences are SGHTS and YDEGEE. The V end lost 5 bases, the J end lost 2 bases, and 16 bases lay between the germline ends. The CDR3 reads CASRVRPGVNYGYTF. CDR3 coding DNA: TGTGCCAGCAGGGTCCGACCGGGGGTCAACTATGGCTACACCTTC.

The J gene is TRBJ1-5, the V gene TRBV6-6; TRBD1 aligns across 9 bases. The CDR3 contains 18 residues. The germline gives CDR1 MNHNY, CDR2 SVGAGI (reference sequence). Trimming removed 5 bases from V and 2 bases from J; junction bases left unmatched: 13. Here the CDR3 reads CASSRLSKQGAGNQPQHF. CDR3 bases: TGTGCCAGCAGTCGACTATCAAAACAGGGGGCAGGCAATCAGCCCCAGCATTTT.

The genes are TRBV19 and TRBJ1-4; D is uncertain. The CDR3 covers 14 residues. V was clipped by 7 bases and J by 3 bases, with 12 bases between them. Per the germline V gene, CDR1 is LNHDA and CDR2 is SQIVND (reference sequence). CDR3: CASNPTSANEKLFF. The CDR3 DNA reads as TGTGCCAGTAACCCGACATCAGCTAATGAAAAACTGTTTTTT.